Listed here are 11 T cell receptor beta chains from one sample, sequenced in a study of shared clonotypes between healthy human individuals. Here immunoSEQ multiplex PCR was the method, and the copy in TCRdb shows in-frame clones only, minus some. The table records approximately 1,000,000 clones, 70% to 80% of them present only once. Sample: memory CD4+ T cells from PBMCs. As for subset: CD45RA-negative fraction. All receptors come from a man between 18 and 29 years old in good health. Some clones in this sample may be carry-over from other donors' samples.

The chain joins TRBV7-8 to TRBJ2-7; 9 positions match TRBD1. The CDR3 contains 15 residues. Germline-derived CDR1 and CDR2 are SGHVS and FQNEAQ. The V segment lost 5 bases and the J segment 2 bases; nucleotides outside the gene matches: 7. CDR3 residues: CASSLTRQGAYEQYF. CDR3 bases: TGTGCCAGCAGCCTCACCCGACAGGGGGCCTACGAGCAGTACTTC.

This clone was observed a single time. The gene calls are TRBV4-1 and TRBJ1-4; D gene ambiguous. The CDR3 has 14 amino acids. Trimming took 5 bases from V and 0 from J, leaving 7 bases between them. The germline V gene has CDR1 MGHRA and CDR2 YSYEKL. In nucleotides, the CDR3 is TGCGCCAGCAGCGAGATTGCAACTAATGAAAAACTGTTTTTT. It translates to CASSEIATNEKLFF.

The chain recombines TRBV5-1 with TRBJ2-3; D is undetermined. V lost 0 bases and J 2 bases, leaving 7 bases between the germline ends. The CDR3 spans 14 residues. The germline V gene encodes CDR1 SGHRS and CDR2 YFSETQ. The CDR3 DNA is TGCGCCAGCAGCTTGGAACGGCCCACAGATACGCAGTATTTT. Its protein is CASSLERPTDTQYF.

The chain has TRBV7-3 and TRBJ2-1; TRBD2 matches 8 bases. The V gene's germline CDR1 is SGHTA and CDR2 FQGTGA. V lost 2 bases and J lost 4; bases outside the gene matches: 4. CDR3 length: 15 amino acids. CDR3 protein: CASSLSGREYNEQFF. CDR3 bases: TGTGCCAGCAGCTTATCCGGGAGGGAATACAATGAGCAGTTCTTC.

This clone showed up just once. The J gene is TRBJ2-7, the V gene TRBV7-2, with D possibly TRBD2 on 7 matching bases. The CDR3 covers 18 residues. V was pared by 5 bases and J by 2 bases, with 25 bases between. Per the germline V gene, CDR1 is SGHTA and CDR2 is FQGNSA. The CDR3 DNA sequence: TGTGCCAGCAGCCCTAGGGGCCGGTGGGAGGGACACACCTACGAGCAGTACTTC. Translating gives CASSPRGRWEGHTYEQYF.

Only one count was recorded for this clone. This chain joins TRBV7-2 and TRBJ1-1; D uncertain. This CDR3 contains 13 residues. The V gene's germline CDR1 is SGHTA and CDR2 FQGNSA. V was pared by 1 base and J by 8 bases, with 11 bases between. CDR3 residues: CASSLGTPPEAFF. CDR3 nucleotides: TGTGCCAGCAGCTTAGGGACGCCACCCGAAGCTTTCTTT.

J is TRBJ2-5 and V is TRBV6-1; no reliable D call. The CDR3 consists of 13 residues. V lost 7 bases to trimming and J lost 0 bases, with 9 bases between them. The germline V gene encodes CDR1 MNHNS and CDR2 SASEGT. CDR3 residues: CASMYGHQETQYF. CDR3 nucleotides: TGTGCCAGCATGTACGGTCACCAAGAGACCCAGTACTTC.

Regarding this clone: A much larger clone is a single base away; this may be a read error. This chain uses TRBV29-1 with TRBJ2-5; D is ambiguous. The CDR3 is 12 amino acids. Germline V gene lookup returns CDR1 SQVTM and CDR2 ANQGSEA. The CDR3 loop reads CSVSPDQKTQYF. The CDR3 nucleotides read TGCAGCGTTTCCCCAGACCAAAAGACCCAGTACTTC.

This clone occurred many times. Other DNA sequences of this sample code for an identical CDR3. The chain combines TRBV7-8 with TRBJ2-6; no clear D. Trimming removed 3 bases at V and 2 bases at J, with 5 bases between. This CDR3 is 14 amino acids long. The germline gives CDR1 SGHVS, CDR2 FQNEAQ. The CDR3 spells CASSLDTGANVLTF. CDR3 sequence (DNA): TGTGCCAGCAGCTTGGATACTGGGGCCAACGTCCTGACTTTC.

This chain connects TRBV11-2 to TRBJ2-3; the match to TRBD1 covers 7 bases. The J segment lost 1 base and the V segment lost 3 bases, leaving 10 bases of the junction unmatched. The CDR3 totals 17 residues. Germline V lookup: CDR1 SGHAT, CDR2 FQNNGV. The CDR3 nucleotides are TGTGCCAGCAGCTTCCAACCGACAGGGCACGGCACAGATACGCAGTATTTT. It translates to CASSFQPTGHGTDTQYF.

Turning to this clone: Different DNA sequences within this sample yield the same CDR3. The rearrangement uses TRBV7-2 and TRBJ2-5; D perhaps matches TRBD2 (5 bases). V lost 0 bases and J lost 0, with 5 bases in between. CDR1 is SGHTA and CDR2 is FQGNSA in the germline V gene. This CDR3 is built from 14 residues. The CDR3 reads CASSLARDQETQYF. The CDR3, as DNA: TGTGCCAGCAGCTTAGCGCGGGACCAAGAGACCCAGTACTTC.